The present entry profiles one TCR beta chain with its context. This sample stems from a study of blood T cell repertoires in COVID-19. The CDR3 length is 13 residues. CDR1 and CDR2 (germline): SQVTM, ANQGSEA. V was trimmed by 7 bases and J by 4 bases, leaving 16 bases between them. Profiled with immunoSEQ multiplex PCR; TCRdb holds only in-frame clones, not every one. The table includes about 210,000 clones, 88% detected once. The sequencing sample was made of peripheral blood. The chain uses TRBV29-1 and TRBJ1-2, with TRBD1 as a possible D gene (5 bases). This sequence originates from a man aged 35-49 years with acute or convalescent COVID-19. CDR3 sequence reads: CSAPPQGSYGYTF. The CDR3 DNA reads TGCAGCGCCCCCCCTCAGGGAAGCTATGGCTACACCTTC.